This T cell receptor (beta chain) was sequenced for a study of blood T cell repertoires in COVID-19. The CDR3 loop spans 13 amino acids. The germline CDR1 and CDR2 sequences are MNHEY and SVGEGT. V lost 7 bases to trimming and J lost 4 bases, with 10 bases between them. Per the study methods: For nucleated cells, counts were estimated from reference gene primer amplification. Sequencing was performed with immunoSEQ multiplex PCR; in TCRdb, only in-frame clones are kept and a portion is missing. That table supplies the V and J calls and clone size; D and trimming were determined from the DNA. The sample yields fewer than 350,000 clones, around 90% seen once. This clone was counted a single time.

The chain uses TRBV6-2 or TRBV6-3 and TRBJ2-2; D is unclear. The specimen was PBMCs or T cells enriched from blood (not recorded which). The source is a young woman with acute COVID-19. DNA for the CDR3: TGTGCCAGCACCCCCCCCTCCACCGGGGAGCTGTTTTTT. It codes for CASTPPSTGELFF.